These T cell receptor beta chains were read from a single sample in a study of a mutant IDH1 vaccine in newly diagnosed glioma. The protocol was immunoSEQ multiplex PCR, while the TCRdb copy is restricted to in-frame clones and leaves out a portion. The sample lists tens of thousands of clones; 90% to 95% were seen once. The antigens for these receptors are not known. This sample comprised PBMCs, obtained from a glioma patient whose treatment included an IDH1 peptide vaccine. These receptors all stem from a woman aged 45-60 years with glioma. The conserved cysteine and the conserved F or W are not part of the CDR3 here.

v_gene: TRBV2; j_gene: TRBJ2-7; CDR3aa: ASSGWTGSSYEQY
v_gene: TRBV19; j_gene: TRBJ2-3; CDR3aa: ASSVTETDTQY
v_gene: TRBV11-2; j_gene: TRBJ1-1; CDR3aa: ASSLEWGKRNTEAF
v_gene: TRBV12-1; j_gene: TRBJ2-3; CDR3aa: ASSPIPGHRIDTQY
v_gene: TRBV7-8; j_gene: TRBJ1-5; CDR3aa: ASSPLQEARGQPQH
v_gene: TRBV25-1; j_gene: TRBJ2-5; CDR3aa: YGETQY
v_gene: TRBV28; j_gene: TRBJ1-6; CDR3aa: ASSLRGYNSPLH
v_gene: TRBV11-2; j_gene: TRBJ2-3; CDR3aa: ASSFRLDPSTDTQY
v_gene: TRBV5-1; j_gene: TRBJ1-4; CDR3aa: ASSYHTTNEKLF
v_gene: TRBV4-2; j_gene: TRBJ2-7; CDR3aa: ASSQDGGGLREQY
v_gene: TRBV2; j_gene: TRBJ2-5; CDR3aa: ANKRGGQETQY
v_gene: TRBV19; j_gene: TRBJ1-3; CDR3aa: ASQSYSGNTIY
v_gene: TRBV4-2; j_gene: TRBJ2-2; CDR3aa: ASSQVGGELF
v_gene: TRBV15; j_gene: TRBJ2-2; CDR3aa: ATSTEAGKGNTGELF
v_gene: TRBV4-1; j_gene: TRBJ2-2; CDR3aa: ASSQGRGGVTGELF
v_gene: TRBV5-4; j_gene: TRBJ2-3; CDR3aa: ASSLAPGVNTDTQY
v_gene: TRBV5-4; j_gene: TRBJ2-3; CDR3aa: ASQSGRAPTHTDTQY
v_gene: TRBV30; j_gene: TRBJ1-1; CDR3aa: AWSLGTEAF
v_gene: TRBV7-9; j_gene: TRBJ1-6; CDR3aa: ASSFGRTPYNSPLH
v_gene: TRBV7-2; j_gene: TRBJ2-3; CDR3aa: ASSSPGRTGGADTQY
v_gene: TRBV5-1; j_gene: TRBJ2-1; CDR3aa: ASSLDSYNEQF
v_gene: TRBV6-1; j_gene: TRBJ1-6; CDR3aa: ASSRARGNNSPLH
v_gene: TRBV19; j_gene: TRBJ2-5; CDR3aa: ASSTGNRDRFQETQY
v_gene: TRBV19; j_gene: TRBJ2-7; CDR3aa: ASGERGTYEQY
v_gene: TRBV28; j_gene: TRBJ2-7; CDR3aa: ASSPQGYEQY
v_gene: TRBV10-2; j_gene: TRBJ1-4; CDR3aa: ASSPQGGFSNEKLF
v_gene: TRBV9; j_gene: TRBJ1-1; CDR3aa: ASTSGGTANTEAF
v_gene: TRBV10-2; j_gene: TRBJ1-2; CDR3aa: AARRDRGGLSYGYT
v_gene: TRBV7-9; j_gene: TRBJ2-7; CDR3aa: ASSLGAGNEQY
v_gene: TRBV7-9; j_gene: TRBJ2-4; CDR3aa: ASSLEGALNIQY
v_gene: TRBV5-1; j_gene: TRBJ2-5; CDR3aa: ASSFGTSGLQETQY
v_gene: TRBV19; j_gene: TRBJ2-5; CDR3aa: ASSTDLRETQY
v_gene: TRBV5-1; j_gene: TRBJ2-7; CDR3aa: ASSPPGQGHEQY
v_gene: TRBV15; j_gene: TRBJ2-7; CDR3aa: ATSSGAAYEQY
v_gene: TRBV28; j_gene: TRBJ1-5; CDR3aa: ASRPGQGANSNQPQH
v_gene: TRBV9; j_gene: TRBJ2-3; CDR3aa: ASSVVLGTSTQSTDTQY
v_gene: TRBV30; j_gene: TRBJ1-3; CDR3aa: AWSPGSSGNTIY
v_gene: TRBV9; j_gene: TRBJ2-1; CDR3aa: ASSAQAGGREQF
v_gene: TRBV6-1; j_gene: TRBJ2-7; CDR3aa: ASRGRQGNEQY
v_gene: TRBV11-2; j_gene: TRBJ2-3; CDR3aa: ASSLGTLAGEADTQY
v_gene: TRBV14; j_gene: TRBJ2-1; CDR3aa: ASSQASLDNEQF
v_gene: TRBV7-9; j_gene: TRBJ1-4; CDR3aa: ASSPRDRGPTNEKLF
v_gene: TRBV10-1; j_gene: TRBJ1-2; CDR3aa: ASSSTLNYGYT
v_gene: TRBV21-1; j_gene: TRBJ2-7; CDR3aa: ASSKAIKGGSYEQY
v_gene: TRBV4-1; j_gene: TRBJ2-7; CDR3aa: ASSPSSGSLPEQY
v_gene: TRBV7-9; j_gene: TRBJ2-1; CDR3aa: ASSSQRGYSYNEQF
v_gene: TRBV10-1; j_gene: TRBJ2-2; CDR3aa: ASSPGTNTGELF
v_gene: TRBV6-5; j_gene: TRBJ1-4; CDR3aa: ASSYSMGGVSEKLF
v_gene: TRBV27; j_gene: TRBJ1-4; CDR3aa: ASSLTGVGEKLF